This entry is about one T cell receptor (beta chain). The target antigen is unknown. Original analysis: As immunoSEQ supplied junction-only sequences (without quality scores), filtering differed. The protocol was immunoSEQ multiplex PCR, while the TCRdb copy is restricted to in-frame clones and leaves out a portion. The V and J calls and clone size are taken from that table; D and trimming were inferred from the DNA. Among 2 million to 2.5 million clones listed, roughly 93% were seen once. The data were obtained in a study of shared clonotypes between healthy human individuals. Study at large: Each donor's CD4 naive and CD4 memory cells filled three plates apiece, CD8 naive two, and CD8 memory one.

The CD4+ fraction was divided into a CD45RA+ naive subset and a CD45RA-negative memory subset. Study results and limitations: Naive subsets generally exceeded memory subsets in estimated richness.

Germline V lookup: CDR1 SGHRS, CDR2 YFSETQ. The length of the CDR3 is 16 residues. Sequenced material: naive CD4+ T cells from PBMCs. Indicated subset: CD45RA+ positively selected. This chain joins TRBV5-1 and TRBJ2-5; D remains ambiguous. Near its end, the DNA agrees better with TRBJ2-7, so the J call may be wrong. This TCR was recovered from a man aged 18 to 29 in good health. Some clones in this sample may be carry-over from other donors' samples. As DNA, the CDR3 is TGCGCCAGCAGCTTGGATTTCCAAAACCTTCCGTACGAGCAGTACTTC. This gives the protein CASSLDFQNLPYEQYF.